Sequencing of this TCR beta chain was carried out in a study of T-cell reconstitution after alpha-beta-depleted transplantation in children. Germline V lookup: CDR1 MNHNS, CDR2 SASEGT. The length of the CDR3 is 16 residues. The V and J ends lost 2 bases and 5 bases respectively, with 15 bases between them. Unique molecular identifiers tagged the TCRbeta library. TCRdb fed the PCR reads into MiXCR, producing one record per CDR3 protein. The top ten clones hold roughly 5% of a sample with 900,000 or so distinct CDR3 sequences, around 17% of them seen once. The sequence derives from a male patient younger than 18 who had a stem cell transplant for acute lymphoblastic leukemia, so the T cells may come from the graft donor. The V call is TRBV6-1, the J call TRBJ1-4; D gene unclear. This specimen consisted of PBMCs, mostly from graft donor cells, obtained 360 days after TCRalphabeta/CD19-depleted stem cell transplant. The CDR3 protein is CASSERIGIGNEKLFF. CDR3 nucleotide sequence: TGTGCCAGCAGTGAAAGGATAGGTATTGGGAATGAAAAACTGTTTTTT.